The present T cell receptor (beta chain) was sequenced within a study of CD8+ T cells in alopecia areata. For the study at large: A 6-month off-drug phase came after tofacitinib, which had lasted 6 to 18 months.

The CDR3 extends over 14 amino acids. Germline V gene data show CDR1 as SGHRS and CDR2 as YFSETQ. Trimming stripped 0 bases from V and 7 bases from J, with 13 bases between. RNA extraction and reverse transcription yielded cDNA as sequencing template. Using immunoSEQ multiplex PCR, the repertoire was profiled, and TCRdb retains in-frame clones only, with some absent. Of more than 200,000 clones in the sample, roughly two thirds were seen once. The input for sequencing was CD4+ T cells sorted from blood, taken at week 0. This sequence was found in a human donor with alopecia areata. The rearrangement joins TRBV5-1 to TRBJ1-2, with D hard to call. CDR3 protein: CASSLGSGWSGYTF. DNA of the CDR3: TGCGCCAGCAGCTTGGGTTCGGGATGGAGTGGCTACACCTTC.